These 16 T cell receptor beta chains were all obtained from the same sample, sequenced in a study of response to subunit inactivated influenza vaccine. TCRdb fed the RT-PCR reads into MiXCR, producing one record per CDR3 protein. The sample holds roughly 550,000 distinct CDR3 sequences, around 21% seen once. The same specimen was also included in a second study, on T cells expressing NK-cell markers. That paper adds: 5'RACE template switching with UMIs produced the TCR beta cDNA.

The specimen was CD4+ T cells sorted from PBMCs, collected 11 to 12 days after vaccination. The receptors stem from a man aged 45 to 65 who received an inactivated influenza vaccine.

This clonotype was found a few times. The chain joins TRBV12-3 or TRBV12-4 to TRBJ1-6; perhaps TRBD1 as D (5 bases). The CDR3 is made up of 15 amino acids. V was shortened by 6 bases and J by 2 bases, with 11 bases between the two germline ends. The CDR3 DNA follows: TGTGCCAGCAGCCCAGGGTCAACCTATAATTCACCCCTCCACTTT. It codes for CASSPGSTYNSPLHF.

This clonotype was counted only a few times. The rearrangement links TRBV25-1 to TRBJ2-7; 7 positions match TRBD2. Trimming took 8 bases from V and 1 from J; bases not matched to a gene: 11. The CDR3 has 15 amino acids. Germline V gene lookup returns CDR1 MGHDK and CDR2 SYGVNS. For the CDR3, the DNA is TGTGCCAGCTCTGTAACAGGACTAGTTTCCTACGAGCAGTACTTC. Translated, it gives CASSVTGLVSYEQYF.

A few counts support this clonotype. Written as DNA, the CDR3 is TGTGCTGCGTCGGCAGGGTCCTACAATGAGCAGTTCTTC. Translated, it gives CAASAGSYNEQFF. The chain is built from TRBV5-4 and TRBJ2-1, with D possibly matching TRBD1 (5 bases). CDR1 SGHNT and CDR2 YYREEE come from the germline V gene (reference sequence). The length of the CDR3 is 13 residues.

V and J are TRBV5-1 and TRBJ1-4, with no clear D. Germline V lookup: CDR1 SGHRS, CDR2 YFSETQ. Trimming removed 4 bases at V and 0 bases at J, with 7 bases between. The CDR3 loop spans 14 amino acids. The DNA for the CDR3 is TGCGCCAGCAGCCCAGAGGCAACTAATGAAAAACTGTTTTTT. Encoded protein: CASSPEATNEKLFF.

This clonotype was counted a few times. This rearrangement joins TRBV7-9 to TRBJ2-7; 9 bases are a match to TRBD1. The CDR3 sequence is 14 residues long. V lost 5 bases to trimming and J lost 10 bases; unmatched junction nucleotides: 12. In germline, CDR1 is SEHNR, CDR2 FQNEAQ (reference sequence). As DNA, the CDR3 is TGTGCCAGCAGCCCGGGACAGGGAGCGCAATCCCAGTACTTC. Its translation: CASSPGQGAQSQYF.

The chain employs TRBV20-1 and TRBJ2-6; D gene uncertain. The CDR3 is 13 amino acids. The V end lost 2 bases, the J end lost 2 bases, and 4 bases lay between the germline ends. CDR1 is DFQATT and CDR2 is SNEGSKA in the germline V gene (reference sequence). Written as DNA, the CDR3 is TGCAGTGCTAGATTCCCTGGGGCCAACGTCCTGACTTTC. This gives the protein CSARFPGANVLTF.

V usage is TRBV2 and J usage is TRBJ2-5; D might be TRBD2 (5 bases). The V and J ends lost 8 bases and 3 bases respectively, with 13 bases between them. The germline gives CDR1 SNHLY, CDR2 FYNNEI. The CDR3 runs to 13 residues. In nucleotides, the CDR3 is TGTGCCAGCGTTAGTGAGAGGGAAGAGACCCAGTACTTC. This sequence encodes CASVSEREETQYF.

This clonotype was detected ten times or more. The J gene is TRBJ1-1, the V gene TRBV12-3 or TRBV12-4; TRBD1 is a possible D gene (5 bases). V lost 3 bases and J 3 bases, leaving 11 bases between the germline ends. This CDR3 is built from 14 residues. The CDR3 reads CASSLQGSYTEAFF. Written as DNA, the CDR3 is TGTGCCAGCAGTTTGCAGGGAAGTTACACTGAAGCTTTCTTT.

This chain uses TRBV5-1 with TRBJ1-4; D ambiguous. The V end lost 3 bases, the J end lost 4 bases, and 10 bases lay between the germline ends. The germline V gene has CDR1 SGHRS and CDR2 YFSETQ. The CDR3 length is 14 residues. In nucleotides, the CDR3 is TGCGCCAGCAGCTCTTTGGGGAGTAATGAAAAACTGTTTTTT. The encoded protein is CASSSLGSNEKLFF.

This clonotype was seen only a few times. The V gene is TRBV11-1, the J gene TRBJ2-1; D is unresolved. V was clipped by 6 bases and J by 10 bases, with 19 bases between them. The CDR3 is made up of 14 amino acids. Germline CDR1 reads SGHAT; CDR2 reads FQDESV (reference sequence). The CDR3 sequence is CASSYSPRVSEQFF. The CDR3 bases are TGTGCCAGCAGTTATTCGCCTCGGGTGAGCGAGCAGTTCTTC.

This clonotype was counted a few times. This sequence joins TRBV7-3 and TRBJ2-3; no firm D call. Deletions cut 2 bases from V and 2 bases from J, with 11 bases between. CDR1 and CDR2 (germline): SGHTA, FQGTGA. The CDR3 is 15 amino acids. CDR3 sequence: CASSLQFANTDTQYF. The CDR3 DNA is TGTGCCAGCAGCTTACAATTTGCTAACACAGATACGCAGTATTTT.

This clonotype has only a few counts. V is TRBV11-1 and J is TRBJ2-2; perhaps TRBD1 as D (6 bases). Germline CDR1 is SGHAT and CDR2 is FQDESV (reference sequence). The V end lost 5 bases, the J end lost 4 bases, and 14 bases lay between the germline ends. The CDR3 loop spans 15 amino acids. The CDR3 DNA is TGTGCCAGCAGCCGACAGGCTCGGGTCACCGGGGAGCTGTTTTTT. It codes for CASSRQARVTGELFF.

The chain combines TRBV20-1 with TRBJ2-6; tentative D call: TRBD1 (6 bases). The CDR3 is 14 residues long. Per the germline V gene, CDR1 is DFQATT and CDR2 is SNEGSKA (reference sequence). V lost 5 bases, J lost 3 bases, and 11 bases lay in between. The CDR3 protein is CSAGDIGGANVLTF. The CDR3, as DNA: TGCAGTGCTGGGGACATAGGTGGGGCCAACGTCCTGACTTTC.

This clonotype was detected only a few times. The chain has TRBV6-1 and TRBJ2-1, with 8 positions matching TRBD2. CDR1 and CDR2 from the germline V gene are MNHNS and SASEGT. The CDR3 contains 17 residues. The J segment lost 0 bases and the V segment lost 6 bases, leaving 10 bases of the junction unmatched. As DNA, the CDR3 is TGTGCCAGCAGCTCAAGATTAGCGGGGACCTCCTACAATGAGCAGTTCTTC. This encodes CASSSRLAGTSYNEQFF.

This clonotype has only a few counts. At one of its ends the junction is not consistent with the germline gene, which may arise from a read error. The V gene is TRBV4-3, the J gene TRBJ1-1, with 9 bases aligning to TRBD1. The CDR3 length is 11 residues. CDR1 is LGHNA and CDR2 is YSLEER in the germline V gene. The CDR3 protein is CASSLGRDREF. The CDR3 nucleotides are TGCGCCAGCAGCCTCGGCCGGGACAGGGAATTT.

This clonotype was observed a handful of times. This chain uses TRBV20-1 with TRBJ1-4; 7 bases align to TRBD1. The CDR3 has 15 amino acids. V shed 2 bases, J shed 3 bases, and the junction held 6 bases outside the gene matches. Germline assignment: CDR1 DFQATT and CDR2 SNEGSKA (reference sequence). The CDR3 is CSARPTGTANEKLFF. The CDR3 nucleotides read TGCAGTGCTAGACCTACCGGGACAGCTAATGAAAAACTGTTTTTT.